This T cell receptor (beta chain) was obtained from a study of CD8 T cells in Susac syndrome. Germline loops: CDR1 LNHNV, CDR2 YYDKDF (reference sequence). V was shortened by 1 base and J by 2 bases, with 13 bases between the two germline ends. The CDR3 extends over 16 amino acids. Study-wide findings and caveats: The CD4+ T cell repertoires in Susac syndrome were not clonally expanded.

RNA, at about 0.45 to 1 ug, was reverse transcribed with random hexamers. TCRdb reanalysed the immunoSEQ multiplex PCR reads using MiXCR and keeps one entry per CDR3 protein. The data contain 71,000 or so distinct CDR3 sequences, 93% of them singletons. About this clonotype: Its antigen is not known.

From blood CD8+ and CD4+ T cells, the TCR beta chain was sequenced. The diagnostic criteria were recently defined, and patients with Susac syndrome met them for definite or probable disease. TEMRA cells were FACS-enriched, with CD8+ and CD4+ T cells isolated negatively. Sequencing was performed on CD4+ T cells from PBMCs. The V call is TRBV15, the J call TRBJ2-3, with D tentatively TRBD2 (6 bases). The TCR was taken from a human donor with Susac syndrome. CDR3 sequence reads: CATSRGAGRFTDTQYF. The CDR3 DNA sequence: TGTGCCACCAGCAGAGGAGCGGGTCGGTTCACAGATACGCAGTATTTT.